A single sample gave rise to the 2 T cell receptor beta chains below, sequenced in a study of shared clonotypes between healthy human individuals. CD8 cells regarded as naive lacked CD45RO, were positively chosen for CCR7, and omitted terminally differentiated effector memory CD45RA+ cells. Here immunoSEQ multiplex PCR was the method, and the copy in TCRdb shows in-frame clones only, minus some. The sample has roughly 850,000 clones, about 96% seen once; the top ten hold about 0.21%. Sequenced input: naive CD8+ T cells sorted from blood. Receptor source: a young man in good health.

This rearrangement joins TRBV28 to TRBJ1-4; TRBD1 agrees at 10 bases. J gave up 4 bases and V 5 bases, and 7 bases lay outside the gene matches. Germline lookup yields CDR1 MDHEN and CDR2 SYDVKM. This CDR3 has 16 residues. CDR3 in DNA: TGTGCCAGCAGTAATTTTGGACAGGGGGGTAATGAAAAACTGTTTTTT. Protein sequence: CASSNFGQGGNEKLFF.

The chain couples TRBV7-9 to TRBJ1-4, with D perhaps TRBD1 (6 bases). Per germline, CDR1 SEHNR and CDR2 FQNEAQ (reference sequence). V was clipped by 0 bases and J by 8 bases, with 13 bases between them. The CDR3 length is 15 residues. The CDR3 is CASSLAPTGLEKLFF. The DNA for the CDR3 is TGTGCCAGCAGCTTAGCGCCAACAGGGTTGGAAAAACTGTTTTTT.